The 21 T cell receptor beta chains presented below share a single source sample, sequenced in a study of beta chain features in type 1 diabetes. All of the isolated RNA was reverse transcribed, so expressed TCRB transcripts were sequenced. The repertoire was sequenced with immunoSEQ multiplex PCR; TCRdb's copy has only in-frame clones and lacks some. The data hold roughly 230,000 clones, with 7.5% to 10% observed a single time. Specimen: naive CD4+ T cells from blood. These receptors were collected from a young woman in good health.

In this sample, this clone turned up a few times. The chain joins TRBV5-1 to TRBJ2-2, with D maybe TRBD1 (6 bases). The V gene's germline CDR1 is SGHRS and CDR2 YFSETQ. V was clipped by 2 bases and J by 3 bases, with 11 bases between them. There are 15 residues in the CDR3. CDR3 amino acids: CASSFSPGDTGELFF. CDR3 bases: TGCGCCAGCAGCTTTTCCCCAGGGGACACCGGGGAGCTGTTTTTT.

This clone was seen more than once but under ten times. The V gene is TRBV7-9, the J gene TRBJ2-6; 7 bases fit TRBD1. With V trimmed by 8 bases and J by 0 bases, 13 bases remained unmatched. CDR1 and CDR2 (germline): SEHNR, FQNEAQ (reference sequence). The CDR3 length is 18 residues. The CDR3 spells CASPIGTGAISGANVLTF. The DNA for the CDR3 is TGTGCCAGCCCGATAGGCACAGGGGCGATCTCTGGGGCCAACGTCCTGACTTTC.

This clone was counted between two and nine times. V gene TRBV19 combines with J gene TRBJ2-3; 7 bases are shared with TRBD1. The CDR3 spans 14 residues. Germline CDR1 and CDR2: LNHDA and SQIVND (reference sequence). V shed 3 bases, J shed 2 bases, and the junction held 2 bases outside the gene matches. CDR3 region: CASSIDRATDTQYF. For the CDR3, the DNA is TGTGCCAGTAGTATCGACAGGGCCACAGATACGCAGTATTTT.

In its sample, this clone was seen a few times. The V and J genes are TRBV30 and TRBJ2-5; 8 bases are a match to TRBD2. Germline CDR1 reads GTSNPN; CDR2 reads SVGIG (reference sequence). The CDR3 length is 13 residues. V dropped 2 bases and J dropped 7; count of bases not matched to a gene: 6. CDR3 region: CAWSPGGAATQYF. CDR3 coding DNA: TGTGCCTGGAGTCCCGGGGGGGCTGCGACCCAGTACTTC.

The chain links TRBV5-1 to TRBJ2-2; D not resolved. Germline V lookup: CDR1 SGHRS, CDR2 YFSETQ. The CDR3 is 13 residues long. V lost 0 bases, J lost 6 bases, and 6 bases lay in between. Written as DNA, the CDR3 is TGCGCCAGCAGCTTGGCGGCGGCCGGGGAGCTGTTTTTT. Translation gives CASSLAAAGELFF.

The CDR3 region is CSVATGNYGYTF. CDR3 bases: TGCAGCGTTGCGACAGGCAACTATGGCTACACCTTC. The rearrangement joins TRBV29-1 to TRBJ1-2; D possibly corresponds to TRBD1 (6 bases). V gave up 4 bases and J gave up 2 bases, with 8 bases separating them. The CDR3 contains 12 residues. Germline lookup yields CDR1 SQVTM and CDR2 ANQGSEA.

The chain couples TRBV29-1 to TRBJ2-7, with 7 positions matching TRBD1. CDR1 is SQVTM and CDR2 is ANQGSEA in the germline V gene. Losses at the gene ends were 2 bases for V and 4 bases for J; bases not matched to a gene: 5. The CDR3 sequence is 13 residues long. CDR3 DNA: TGCAGCGTTGAATTTCGGGGACAGTACGAGCAGTACTTC. Protein: CSVEFRGQYEQYF.

The rearrangement joins TRBV4-1 to TRBJ1-2, with D tentatively TRBD1 (6 bases). The V end was cut by 1 base, the J end by 5 bases, with 17 bases between. The CDR3 sequence is 16 residues long. Germline V gene sequence: CDR1 MGHRA, CDR2 YSYEKL. This chain's CDR3 is CASSQGGRGVFYGYTF. The CDR3 DNA is TGCGCCAGCAGCCAAGGCGGCAGGGGAGTATTTTATGGCTACACCTTC.

The V gene is TRBV2, the J gene TRBJ2-1, with 10 bases matching TRBD1. This CDR3 is 13 amino acids long. V gave up 10 bases and J gave up 8 bases; unmatched junction bases: 8. In germline, CDR1 is SNHLY, CDR2 FYNNEI. Written as DNA, the CDR3 is TGTGCCATCCAGACAGGGGGCGCGGATGAGCAGTTCTTC. This translates into CAIQTGGADEQFF.

The chain combines TRBV5-5 with TRBJ2-6; 10 nucleotides agree with TRBD2. Germline V lookup: CDR1 SGHKS, CDR2 YYEKEE (reference sequence). V shed 2 bases, J shed 0 bases, and the junction held 2 bases outside the gene matches. The CDR3 is made up of 17 amino acids. The CDR3 bases are TGTGCCAGCAGCTTCGGACTAGCGGCCTCTGGGGCCAACGTCCTGACTTTC. It codes for CASSFGLAASGANVLTF.

The chain recombines TRBV5-4 with TRBJ1-1, with 11 bases matching TRBD1. J lost 3 bases, V lost 4 bases, and 5 bases had no gene match. CDR3 length equals 15 residues. From germline, CDR1 is SGHNT and CDR2 YYREEE (reference sequence). The CDR3 DNA sequence: TGTGCCAGCAGCCCCGGGGACAGGGGGGACACTGAAGCTTTCTTT. It specifies CASSPGDRGDTEAFF.

This clone was seen only a few times. The rearrangement uses TRBV7-9 and TRBJ1-2; no definite D call. CDR1 SEHNR and CDR2 FQNEAQ come from the germline V gene (reference sequence). V was pared by 7 bases and J by 8 bases, with 17 bases between. The CDR3 length is 13 residues. The CDR3 DNA is TGTGCCAGCAACCCCCCTGGGCGTGAGGGCTACACCTTC. It is translated as CASNPPGREGYTF.

The chain employs TRBV5-6 and TRBJ2-3, with 13 bases matching TRBD2. CDR3 length equals 16 residues. CDR1 is SGHDT and CDR2 is YYEEEE in the germline V gene. V shed 6 bases and J 2 bases; nucleotides not matched to a gene: 6. CDR3 in DNA: TGTGCCAGCACCCAGGGACTAGCGGGGCCCACAGATACGCAGTATTTT. Encoded protein: CASTQGLAGPTDTQYF.

V and J are TRBV6-1 and TRBJ1-5, with a tentative D call TRBD1 (6 bases). V dropped 4 bases and J dropped 7 bases, with 29 bases sitting between them. The CDR3 length is 19 residues. CDR1 and CDR2 (germline): MNHNS, SASEGT. The CDR3 protein is CASSGFRDNSFRARQPQHF. The CDR3 DNA reads TGTGCCAGCAGTGGATTCCGGGACAACTCATTTCGGGCCCGCCAGCCCCAGCATTTT.

This clone was found a few times. V and J are TRBV19 and TRBJ1-1; no clear D gene. V was shortened by 2 bases and J by 1 base, with 11 bases between the two germline ends. The CDR3 has 15 residues. Germline CDR1 and CDR2: LNHDA and SQIVND (reference sequence). The CDR3 sequence is CASSISGGTNTEAFF. CDR3 DNA sequence: TGTGCCAGTAGTATATCCGGCGGAACGAACACTGAAGCTTTCTTT.

This clone was picked up a small number of times. CDR3 sequence: CASSLPGGTRTDTQYF. CDR3 in DNA: TGTGCCAGCAGCTTACCGGGTGGTACTAGGACAGATACGCAGTATTTT. The chain is built from TRBV7-9 and TRBJ2-3; D might be TRBD2 (5 bases). With 2 bases removed from V and 3 bases from J, the gap between germline ends came to 15 bases. The CDR3 has 16 amino acids. Germline V gives CDR1 SEHNR, CDR2 FQNEAQ (reference sequence).

The V gene is TRBV19, the J gene TRBJ2-6; no firm D call. The CDR3 is 16 residues long. From germline, CDR1 is LNHDA and CDR2 SQIVND (reference sequence). V shed 8 bases and J shed 1 base, with 15 bases lying between them. In DNA form, the CDR3 reads TGTGCCAGTGCGCCTTCGTGGGCTTCTGGGGCCAACGTCCTGACTTTC. This encodes CASAPSWASGANVLTF.

The rearrangement links TRBV9 to TRBJ2-1, with D unclear. Trimming cost V 4 bases and J 10 bases, with 15 bases left between them. Germline V gene sequence: CDR1 SGDLS, CDR2 YYNGEE. CDR3 size: 13 residues. CDR3 sequence: CASSSPSGLEQFF. The DNA for the CDR3 is TGTGCCAGCAGCTCGCCGTCGGGTTTGGAGCAGTTCTTC.

This chain connects TRBV10-3 to TRBJ1-1; weak D call: TRBD1 (5 bases). Trimming stripped 0 bases from V and 5 bases from J, with 13 bases between. The length of the CDR3 is 15 residues. CDR1 is ENHRY, CDR2 SYGVKD, per germline. CDR3 protein: CAISESLRGGTEAFF. The CDR3 coding sequence is TGTGCCATCAGTGAGTCATTGAGGGGAGGGACTGAAGCTTTCTTT.

The chain combines TRBV4-1 with TRBJ2-3, with TRBD2 identical over 10 bases. From germline, CDR1 is MGHRA and CDR2 YSYEKL. Losses at the gene ends were 0 bases for V and 5 bases for J; bases not matched to a gene: 8. The CDR3 totals 17 residues. CDR3 coding DNA: TGCGCCAGCAGCCAAGATCCCAGCGGGGGGGCAATAGATACGCAGTATTTT. Protein: CASSQDPSGGAIDTQYF.

This clone was picked up a small number of times. The chain uses TRBV7-6 and TRBJ1-3, with TRBD1 matching over 7 bases. The CDR3 has 14 residues. J was trimmed by 4 bases and V by 5 bases; bases with no gene match: 5. Germline V CDR1 and CDR2: SGHVS, FNYEAQ. The CDR3 bases are TGTGCCAGCAGCCCCGACAGGGTGGGAAACACCATATATTTT. Translation: CASSPDRVGNTIYF.